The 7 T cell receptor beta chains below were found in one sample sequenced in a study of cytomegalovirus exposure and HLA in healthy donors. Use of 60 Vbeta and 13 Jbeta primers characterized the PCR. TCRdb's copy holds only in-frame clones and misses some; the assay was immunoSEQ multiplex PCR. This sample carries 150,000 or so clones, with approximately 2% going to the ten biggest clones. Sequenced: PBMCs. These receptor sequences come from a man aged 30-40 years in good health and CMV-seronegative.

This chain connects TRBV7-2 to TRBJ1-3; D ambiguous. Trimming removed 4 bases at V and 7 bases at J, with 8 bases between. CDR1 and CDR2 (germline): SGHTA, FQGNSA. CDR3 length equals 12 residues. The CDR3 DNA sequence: TGTGCCAGCAGCTCCCCCCCTAACACCATATATTTT. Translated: CASSSPPNTIYF.

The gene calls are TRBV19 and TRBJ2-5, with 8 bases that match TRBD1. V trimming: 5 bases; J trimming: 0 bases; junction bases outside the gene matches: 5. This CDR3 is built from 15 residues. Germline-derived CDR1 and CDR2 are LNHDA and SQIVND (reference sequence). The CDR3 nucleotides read TGTGCCAGTAGTCCCACAGGGGGGTACCAAGAGACCCAGTACTTC. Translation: CASSPTGGYQETQYF.

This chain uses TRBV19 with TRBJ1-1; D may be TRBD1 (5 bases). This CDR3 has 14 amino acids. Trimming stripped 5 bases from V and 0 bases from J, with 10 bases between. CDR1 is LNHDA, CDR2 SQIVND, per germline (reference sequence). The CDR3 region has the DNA TGTGCCAGTAGTTCAGGGACTCTGAACACTGAAGCTTTCTTT. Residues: CASSSGTLNTEAFF.

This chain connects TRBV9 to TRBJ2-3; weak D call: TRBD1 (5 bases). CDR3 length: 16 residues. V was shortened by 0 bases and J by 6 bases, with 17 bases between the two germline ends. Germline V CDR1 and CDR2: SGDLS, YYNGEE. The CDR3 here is CASSVGGGLSMDTQYF. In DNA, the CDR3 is TGTGCCAGCAGCGTAGGGGGCGGTCTGAGCATGGATACGCAGTATTTT.

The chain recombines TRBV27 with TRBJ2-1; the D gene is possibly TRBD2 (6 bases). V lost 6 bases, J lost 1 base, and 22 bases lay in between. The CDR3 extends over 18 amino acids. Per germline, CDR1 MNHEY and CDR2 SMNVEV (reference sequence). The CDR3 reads CASSLIPGRRVSYNEQFF. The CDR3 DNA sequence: TGTGCCAGCAGCCTGATACCAGGTCGGAGGGTATCCTACAATGAGCAGTTCTTC.

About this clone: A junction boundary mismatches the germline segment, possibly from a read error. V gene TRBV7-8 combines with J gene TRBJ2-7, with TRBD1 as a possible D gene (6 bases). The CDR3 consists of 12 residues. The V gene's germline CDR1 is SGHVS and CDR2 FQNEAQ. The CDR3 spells CASSPGVGRKNF. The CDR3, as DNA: TGTGCCAGCAGCCCAGGGGTGGGCCGGAAGAACTTC.

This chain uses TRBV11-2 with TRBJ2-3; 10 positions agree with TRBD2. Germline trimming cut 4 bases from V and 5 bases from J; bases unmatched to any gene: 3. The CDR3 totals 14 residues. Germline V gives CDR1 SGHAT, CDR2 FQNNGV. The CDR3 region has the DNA TGTGCCAGCAGCTATTCTAGCGGGAGAGATACGCAGTATTTT. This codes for CASSYSSGRDTQYF.